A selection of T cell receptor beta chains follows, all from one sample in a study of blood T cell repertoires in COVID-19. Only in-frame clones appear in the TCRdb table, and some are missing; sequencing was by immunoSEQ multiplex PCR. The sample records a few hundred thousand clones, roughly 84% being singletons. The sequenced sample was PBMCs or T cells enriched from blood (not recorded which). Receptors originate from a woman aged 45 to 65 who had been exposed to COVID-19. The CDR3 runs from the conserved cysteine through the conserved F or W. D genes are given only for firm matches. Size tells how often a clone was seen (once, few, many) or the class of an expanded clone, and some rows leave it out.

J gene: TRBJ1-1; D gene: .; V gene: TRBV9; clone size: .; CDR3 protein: CASSLSGMNTEAFF; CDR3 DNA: TGTGCCAGCAGCCTCAGCGGGATGAACACTGAAGCTTTCTTT
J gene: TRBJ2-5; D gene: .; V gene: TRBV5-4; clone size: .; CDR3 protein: CASSFLRGDGKRTQYF; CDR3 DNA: TGTGCCAGCAGCTTTCTTAGGGGCGACGGTAAACGGACCCAGTACTTC
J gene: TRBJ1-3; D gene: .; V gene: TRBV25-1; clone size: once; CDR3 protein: CASSHAGNGNTIYF; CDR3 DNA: TGTGCCAGCAGCCATGCCGGGAATGGAAACACCATATATTTT
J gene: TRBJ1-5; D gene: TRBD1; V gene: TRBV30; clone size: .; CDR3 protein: CAWSVQGPGGNQPQHF; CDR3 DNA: TGTGCCTGGAGTGTACAGGGGCCGGGGGGCAATCAGCCCCAGCATTTT
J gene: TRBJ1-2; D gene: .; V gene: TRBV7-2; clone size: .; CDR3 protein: CASSPSTGFYGYTF; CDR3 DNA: TGTGCCAGCAGCCCTTCTACAGGGTTCTATGGCTACACCTTC
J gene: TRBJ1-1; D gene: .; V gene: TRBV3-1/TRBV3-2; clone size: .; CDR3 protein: CASSQDWGGPDTEAFF; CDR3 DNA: TGTGCCAGCAGCCAAGATTGGGGGGGTCCGGACACTGAAGCTTTCTTT
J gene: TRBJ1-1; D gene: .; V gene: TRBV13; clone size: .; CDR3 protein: CASSFRGNTEAFF; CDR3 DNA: TGTGCCAGCAGCTTCAGGGGGAACACTGAAGCTTTCTTT
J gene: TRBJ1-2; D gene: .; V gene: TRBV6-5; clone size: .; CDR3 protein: CASSYGASNYGYTF; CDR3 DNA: TGTGCCAGCAGTTACGGAGCCTCTAACTATGGCTACACCTTC
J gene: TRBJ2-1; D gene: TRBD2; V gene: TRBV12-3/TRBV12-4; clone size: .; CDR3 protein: CASRSSGEQFF; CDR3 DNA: TGTGCCAGCAGGTCTAGCGGTGAGCAGTTCTTC
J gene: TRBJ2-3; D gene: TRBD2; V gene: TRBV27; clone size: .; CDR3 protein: CASSEGLAGWDTQYF; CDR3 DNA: TGTGCCAGCAGTGAGGGACTAGCGGGTTGGGATACGCAGTATTTT
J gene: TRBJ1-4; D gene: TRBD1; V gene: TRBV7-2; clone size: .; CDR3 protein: CASSLWSGTGEKLFF; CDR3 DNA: TGTGCCAGCAGCCTGTGGTCCGGGACAGGGGAAAAACTGTTTTTT
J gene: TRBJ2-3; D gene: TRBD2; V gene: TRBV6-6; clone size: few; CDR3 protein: CASSPIRTSGALQGTDTQYF; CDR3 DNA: TGTGCCAGCAGTCCGATAAGGACTAGCGGGGCTCTACAGGGCACAGATACGCAGTATTTT
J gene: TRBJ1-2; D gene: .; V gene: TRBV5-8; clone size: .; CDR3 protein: CASRSQRQLSPGYTF; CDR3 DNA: TGTGCCAGCAGGTCGCAGAGACAGCTTAGCCCTGGCTACACCTTC
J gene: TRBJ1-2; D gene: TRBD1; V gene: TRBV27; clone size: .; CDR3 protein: CASSPDREGYTF; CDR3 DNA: TGTGCCAGCAGCCCGGACAGGGAGGGCTACACCTTC
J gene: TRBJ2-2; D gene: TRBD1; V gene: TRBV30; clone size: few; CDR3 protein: CAWSVRRTGVDGELFF; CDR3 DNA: TGTGCCTGGAGTGTACGTAGAACAGGGGTGGACGGGGAGCTGTTTTTT
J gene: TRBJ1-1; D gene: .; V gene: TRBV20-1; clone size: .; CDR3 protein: CSARDIPEAFF; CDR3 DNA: TGCAGTGCTAGAGATATCCCTGAAGCTTTCTTT
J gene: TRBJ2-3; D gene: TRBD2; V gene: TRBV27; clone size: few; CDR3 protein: CASSSGLAVRDTQYF; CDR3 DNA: TGTGCCAGCAGTTCGGGACTAGCGGTTAGGGATACGCAGTATTTT
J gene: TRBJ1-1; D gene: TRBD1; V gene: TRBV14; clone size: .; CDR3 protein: CASSFRTGTLNTEAFF; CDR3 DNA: TGTGCCAGCAGCTTCCGGACAGGAACTTTGAACACTGAAGCTTTCTTT
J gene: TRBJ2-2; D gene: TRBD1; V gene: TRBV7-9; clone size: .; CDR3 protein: CASGGQGKHTGELFF; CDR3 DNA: TGTGCCAGCGGGGGACAGGGTAAACACACCGGGGAGCTGTTTTTT
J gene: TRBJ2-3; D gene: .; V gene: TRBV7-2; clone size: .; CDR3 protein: CASSLGAGPWYF; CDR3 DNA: TGTGCCAGCAGCTTAGGAGCGGGCCCTTGGTATTTT
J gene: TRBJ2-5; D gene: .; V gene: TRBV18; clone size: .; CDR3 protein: CASSPAGETQYF; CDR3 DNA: TGTGCCAGCTCACCCGCCGGGGAGACCCAGTACTTC
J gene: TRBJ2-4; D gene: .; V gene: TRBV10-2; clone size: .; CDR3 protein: CASEGSSIQYF; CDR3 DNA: TGCGCCAGCGAGGGTTCTAGTATTCAGTACTTC
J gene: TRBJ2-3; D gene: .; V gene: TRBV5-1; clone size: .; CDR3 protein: CASSIGQRTDTQYF; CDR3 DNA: TGCGCCAGCAGCATCGGACAGCGCACAGATACGCAGTATTTT
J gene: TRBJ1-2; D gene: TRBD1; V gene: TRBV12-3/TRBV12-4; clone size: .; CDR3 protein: CASTATGNYGYTF; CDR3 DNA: TGTGCCAGCACCGCGACAGGGAACTATGGCTACACCTTC
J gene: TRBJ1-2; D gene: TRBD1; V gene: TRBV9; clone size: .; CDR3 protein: CASSPRQGGNYGYTF; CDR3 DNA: TGTGCCAGCAGCCCTCGACAGGGGGGTAACTATGGCTACACCTTC
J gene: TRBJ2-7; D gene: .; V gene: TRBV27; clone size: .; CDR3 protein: CASSRLGVSYEQYF; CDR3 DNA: TGTGCCAGCAGTCGGCTCGGGGTTTCCTACGAGCAGTACTTC
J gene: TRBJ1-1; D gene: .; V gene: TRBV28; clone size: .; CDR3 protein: CASSGQNTEAFF; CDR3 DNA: TGTGCCAGCAGTGGACAGAACACTGAAGCTTTCTTT
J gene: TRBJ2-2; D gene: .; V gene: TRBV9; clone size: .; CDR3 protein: CASSVGANGELFF; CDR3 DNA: TGTGCCAGCAGCGTAGGGGCGAACGGGGAGCTGTTTTTT
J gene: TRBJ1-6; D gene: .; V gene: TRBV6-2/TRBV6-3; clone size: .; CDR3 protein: CASSYVGGSAYSYNSPLHF; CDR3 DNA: TGTGCCAGCAGTTATGTGGGGGGTTCGGCGTACTCCTATAATTCACCCCTCCACTTT
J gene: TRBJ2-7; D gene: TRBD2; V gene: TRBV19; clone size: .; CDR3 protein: CASSIDRLAGTYEQYF; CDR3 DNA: TGTGCCAGTAGTATAGACAGACTAGCGGGGACCTACGAGCAGTACTTC
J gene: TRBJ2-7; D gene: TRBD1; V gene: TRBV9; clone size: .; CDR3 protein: CASSSTTGGGEQYF; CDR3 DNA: TGTGCCAGCAGCTCGACGACAGGGGGCGGCGAGCAGTACTTC
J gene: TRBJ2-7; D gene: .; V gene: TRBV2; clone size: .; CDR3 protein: CASSERGQQYF; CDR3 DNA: TGTGCCAGCAGTGAGCGGGGGCAGCAGTACTTC
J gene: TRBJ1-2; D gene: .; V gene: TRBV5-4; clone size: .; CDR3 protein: CASSFPGRYGYTF; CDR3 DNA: TGTGCCAGCAGCTTCCCAGGTCGCTATGGCTACACCTTC
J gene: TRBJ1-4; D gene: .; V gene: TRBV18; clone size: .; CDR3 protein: CASSPQGINTANEKLFF; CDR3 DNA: TGTGCCAGCTCACCTCAGGGGATTAACACGGCTAATGAAAAACTGTTTTTT